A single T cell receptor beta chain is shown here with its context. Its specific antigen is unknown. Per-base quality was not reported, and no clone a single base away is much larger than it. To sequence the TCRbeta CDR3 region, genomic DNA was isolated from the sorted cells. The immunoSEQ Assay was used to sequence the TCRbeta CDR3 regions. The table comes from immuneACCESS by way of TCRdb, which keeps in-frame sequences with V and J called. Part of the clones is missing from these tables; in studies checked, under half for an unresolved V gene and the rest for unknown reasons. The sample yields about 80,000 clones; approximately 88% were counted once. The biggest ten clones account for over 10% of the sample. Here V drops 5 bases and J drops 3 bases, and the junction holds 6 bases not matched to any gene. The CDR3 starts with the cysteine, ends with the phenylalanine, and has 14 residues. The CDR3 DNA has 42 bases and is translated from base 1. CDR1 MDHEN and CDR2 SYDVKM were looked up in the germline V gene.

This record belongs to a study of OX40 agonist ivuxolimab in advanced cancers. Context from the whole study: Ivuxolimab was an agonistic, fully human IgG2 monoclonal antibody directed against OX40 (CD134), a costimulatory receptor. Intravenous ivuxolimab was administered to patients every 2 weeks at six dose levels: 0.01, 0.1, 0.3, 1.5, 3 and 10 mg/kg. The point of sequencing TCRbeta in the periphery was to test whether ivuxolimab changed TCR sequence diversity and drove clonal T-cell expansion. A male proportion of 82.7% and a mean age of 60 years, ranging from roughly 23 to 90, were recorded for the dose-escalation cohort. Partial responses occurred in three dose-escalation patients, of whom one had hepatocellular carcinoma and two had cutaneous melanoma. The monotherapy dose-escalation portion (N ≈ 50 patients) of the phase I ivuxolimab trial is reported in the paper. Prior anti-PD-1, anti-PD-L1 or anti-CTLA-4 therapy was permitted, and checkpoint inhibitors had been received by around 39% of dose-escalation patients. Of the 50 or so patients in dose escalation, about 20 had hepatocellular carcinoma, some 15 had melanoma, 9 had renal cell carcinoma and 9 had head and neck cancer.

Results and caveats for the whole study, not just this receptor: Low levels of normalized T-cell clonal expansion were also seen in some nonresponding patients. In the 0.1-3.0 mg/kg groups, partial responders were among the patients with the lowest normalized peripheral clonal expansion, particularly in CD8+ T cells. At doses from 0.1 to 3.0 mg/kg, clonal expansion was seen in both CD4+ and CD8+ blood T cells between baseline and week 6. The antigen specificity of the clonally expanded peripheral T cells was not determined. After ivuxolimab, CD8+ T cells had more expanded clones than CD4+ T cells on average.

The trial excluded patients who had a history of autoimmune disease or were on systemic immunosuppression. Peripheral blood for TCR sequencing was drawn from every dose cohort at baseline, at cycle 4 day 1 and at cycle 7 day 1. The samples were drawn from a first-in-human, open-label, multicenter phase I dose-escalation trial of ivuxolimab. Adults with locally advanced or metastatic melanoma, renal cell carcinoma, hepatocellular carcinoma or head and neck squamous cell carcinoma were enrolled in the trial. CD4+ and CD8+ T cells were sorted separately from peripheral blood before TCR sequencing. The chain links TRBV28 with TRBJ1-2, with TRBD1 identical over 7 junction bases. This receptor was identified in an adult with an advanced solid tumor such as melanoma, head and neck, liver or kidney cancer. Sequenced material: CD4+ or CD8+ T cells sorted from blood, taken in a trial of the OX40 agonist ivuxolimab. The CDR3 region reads CASSIRDSYYGYTF. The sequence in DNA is TGTGCCAGCAGTATCCGGGACAGTTACTATGGCTACACCTTC.